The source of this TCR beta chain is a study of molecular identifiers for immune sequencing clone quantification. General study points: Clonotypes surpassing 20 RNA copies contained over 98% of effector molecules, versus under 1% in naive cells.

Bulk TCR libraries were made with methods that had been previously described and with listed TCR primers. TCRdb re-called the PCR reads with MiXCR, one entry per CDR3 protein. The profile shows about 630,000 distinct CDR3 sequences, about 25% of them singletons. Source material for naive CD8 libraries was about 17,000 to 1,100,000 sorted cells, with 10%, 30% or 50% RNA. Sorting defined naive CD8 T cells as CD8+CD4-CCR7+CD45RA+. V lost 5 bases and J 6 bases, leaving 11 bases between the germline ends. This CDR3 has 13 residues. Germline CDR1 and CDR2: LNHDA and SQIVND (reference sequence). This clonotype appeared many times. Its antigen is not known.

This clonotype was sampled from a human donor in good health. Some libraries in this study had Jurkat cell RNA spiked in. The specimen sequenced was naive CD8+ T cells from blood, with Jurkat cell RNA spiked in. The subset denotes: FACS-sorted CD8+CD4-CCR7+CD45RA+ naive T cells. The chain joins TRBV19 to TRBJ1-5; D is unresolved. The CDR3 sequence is CASSLPSSQPQHF. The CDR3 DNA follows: TGTGCCAGTAGTCTTCCCTCGTCTCAGCCCCAGCATTTT.